Listed below are T cell receptor beta chains from one sample, sequenced in a study of T cell changes during pregnancy in multiple sclerosis. Using immunoSEQ multiplex PCR, the repertoire was profiled, and TCRdb retains in-frame clones only, with some absent. The repertoire has roughly 61,000 clones, approximately 94% of them found once; the top ten carry about 2.6%. The input for sequencing was CD8+ T cells from peripheral blood mononuclear cells, taken after pregnancy. These TCRs come from a female donor with multiple sclerosis, enrolled in a pregnancy study. CDR3s include the opening cysteine and the closing phenylalanine or tryptophan. D genes are given only for firm matches. Expanded clones get a size class; other rows say once, few or many, or leave the size out.

v_gene: TRBV27
d_gene: TRBD2
abundance: NA
j_gene: TRBJ2-1
CDR3nt: TGTGCCAGCAGTCCGGGACTAACCAATGAGCAGTTCTTC
CDR3aa: CASSPGLTNEQFF

v_gene: TRBV5-8
d_gene: NA
abundance: NA
j_gene: TRBJ2-1
CDR3nt: TGTGCCAGCAGCTTTGTCATTGAGCAGTTCTTC
CDR3aa: CASSFVIEQFF

v_gene: TRBV27
d_gene: TRBD1
abundance: NA
j_gene: TRBJ1-4
CDR3nt: TGTGCCAGCAGTTTGTGGACAGGAGCCCGGGAAAAACTGTTTTTT
CDR3aa: CASSLWTGAREKLFF

v_gene: TRBV9
d_gene: TRBD2
abundance: NA
j_gene: TRBJ2-7
CDR3nt: TGTGCCAGCAGCGTAAGCGGGAGAAATAACGAGCAGTACTTC
CDR3aa: CASSVSGRNNEQYF

v_gene: TRBV2
d_gene: NA
abundance: NA
j_gene: TRBJ2-7
CDR3nt: TGTGCCAGCAGCCCAGGACAGCTCTCCTACGAGCAGTACTTC
CDR3aa: CASSPGQLSYEQYF

v_gene: TRBV30
d_gene: NA
abundance: NA
j_gene: TRBJ2-2
CDR3nt: TGTGCCTGGAGTACAGGGAACACCGGGGAGCTGTTTTTT
CDR3aa: CAWSTGNTGELFF

v_gene: TRBV5-1
d_gene: NA
abundance: NA
j_gene: TRBJ2-7
CDR3nt: TGCGCCAGCACCGTCTCCAGTGGTAACTCCTACGAGCAGTACTTC
CDR3aa: CASTVSSGNSYEQYF

v_gene: TRBV5-4
d_gene: TRBD2
abundance: NA
j_gene: TRBJ2-7
CDR3nt: TGTGCCAGCAGCTCATGGACTAGCGGGCTTTACGAGCAGTACTTC
CDR3aa: CASSSWTSGLYEQYF

v_gene: TRBV27
d_gene: TRBD1
abundance: NA
j_gene: TRBJ2-1
CDR3nt: TGTGCCAGCAGCTCTATGACAGGGGGCCGGTACAATGAGCAGTTCTTC
CDR3aa: CASSSMTGGRYNEQFF

v_gene: TRBV19
d_gene: TRBD1
abundance: NA
j_gene: TRBJ1-1
CDR3nt: TGTGCCAGTACCCCGGGACAGGCGAACACTGAAGCTTTCTTT
CDR3aa: CASTPGQANTEAFF

v_gene: TRBV7-2
d_gene: NA
abundance: NA
j_gene: TRBJ2-2
CDR3nt: TGTGCCAGCAGTTCGCAGACCGGGGAGCTGTTTTTT
CDR3aa: CASSSQTGELFF

v_gene: TRBV27
d_gene: NA
abundance: NA
j_gene: TRBJ2-3
CDR3nt: TGTGCCAGCACCCTATCAGGGGCCCGGGGCACAGATACGCAGTATTTT
CDR3aa: CASTLSGARGTDTQYF

v_gene: TRBV27
d_gene: NA
abundance: NA
j_gene: TRBJ2-7
CDR3nt: TGTGCCAGCAGACAAAGCTACGAGCAGTACTTC
CDR3aa: CASRQSYEQYF

v_gene: TRBV10-1
d_gene: NA
abundance: once
j_gene: TRBJ2-7
CDR3nt: TGCGCCAGCCCTAGTTCCCGCGCTTTGCGGCACGAGCAGTACTTC
CDR3aa: CASPSSRALRHEQYF

v_gene: TRBV29-1
d_gene: NA
abundance: NA
j_gene: TRBJ1-2
CDR3nt: TGCAGCGTTGTAAGGGCGGGGGGAACACATGGCTACACCTTC
CDR3aa: CSVVRAGGTHGYTF

v_gene: TRBV7-9
d_gene: NA
abundance: NA
j_gene: TRBJ2-1
CDR3nt: TGTGCCAGCCCCGGGACAATCATCGACAATGAGCAGTTCTTC
CDR3aa: CASPGTIIDNEQFF

v_gene: TRBV7-2
d_gene: NA
abundance: NA
j_gene: TRBJ2-7
CDR3nt: TGTGCCAGCAGCTTAGCGGGGACTTCCTACGAGCAGTACTTC
CDR3aa: CASSLAGTSYEQYF

v_gene: TRBV27
d_gene: NA
abundance: NA
j_gene: TRBJ2-2
CDR3nt: TGTGCCAGCAGTTCATCCGTCCGCGTCGGGGAGCTGTTTTTT
CDR3aa: CASSSSVRVGELFF

v_gene: TRBV7-6
d_gene: TRBD2
abundance: NA
j_gene: TRBJ2-5
CDR3nt: TGTGCCAGCAGCTTAGGACTAGCGAGAGAGACCCAGTACTTC
CDR3aa: CASSLGLARETQYF

v_gene: TRBV6-1
d_gene: TRBD1
abundance: NA
j_gene: TRBJ2-4
CDR3nt: TGTGCCAGCAGTGGGACAGGGGGACTAGCCAAAAACATTCAGTACTTC
CDR3aa: CASSGTGGLAKNIQYF

v_gene: TRBV7-2
d_gene: NA
abundance: NA
j_gene: TRBJ2-1
CDR3nt: TGTGCCAGCAGCTTAGGGCTCGGGAGCAATGAGCAGTTCTTC
CDR3aa: CASSLGLGSNEQFF

v_gene: TRBV6-5
d_gene: TRBD1
abundance: NA
j_gene: TRBJ1-2
CDR3nt: TGTGCCAGCAGGGAGACAGGGGCGATTCTGAGCTCCTTC
CDR3aa: CASRETGAILSSF

v_gene: TRBV28
d_gene: NA
abundance: NA
j_gene: TRBJ1-2
CDR3nt: TGTGCCAGCAGTTTGAGTATTAACTATGGCTACACCTTC
CDR3aa: CASSLSINYGYTF

v_gene: TRBV2
d_gene: NA
abundance: NA
j_gene: TRBJ2-2
CDR3nt: TGTGCCAGCAGTGAGGGGGCCACCGGGGAGCTGTTTTTT
CDR3aa: CASSEGATGELFF

v_gene: TRBV5-1
d_gene: NA
abundance: NA
j_gene: TRBJ2-3
CDR3nt: TGCGCCAGCAGCTTGACCGGGTCTAGCACAGATACGCAGTATTTT
CDR3aa: CASSLTGSSTDTQYF

v_gene: TRBV4-1
d_gene: TRBD2
abundance: once
j_gene: TRBJ2-7
CDR3nt: TGCGCCAGCAGCCCAACTAGCGGGAGGTCCTACGAGCAGTACTTC
CDR3aa: CASSPTSGRSYEQYF

v_gene: TRBV10-3
d_gene: NA
abundance: NA
j_gene: TRBJ1-5
CDR3nt: TGTGCCATCAGTGTGGATCGAGGGCAGCCCCAGCATTTT
CDR3aa: CAISVDRGQPQHF

v_gene: TRBV10-3
d_gene: TRBD2
abundance: NA
j_gene: TRBJ2-7
CDR3nt: TGTGCCATCAGTGAGCCTAGCGGAGCGTACGAGCAGTACTTC
CDR3aa: CAISEPSGAYEQYF

v_gene: TRBV5-1
d_gene: TRBD1
abundance: NA
j_gene: TRBJ2-7
CDR3nt: TGCGCCAGCAGCTGGGACAGCACCTACGAGCAGTACTTC
CDR3aa: CASSWDSTYEQYF

v_gene: TRBV11-2
d_gene: TRBD2
abundance: NA
j_gene: TRBJ2-1
CDR3nt: TGTGCCAGCAGCTCCTCCCTTAGCGGGAGGGCCGATGAGCAGTTCTTC
CDR3aa: CASSSSLSGRADEQFF

v_gene: TRBV27
d_gene: TRBD1
abundance: NA
j_gene: TRBJ1-2
CDR3nt: TGTGCCAGCTCCATCGACAGGGGGGCCTCCTATGGCTACACCTTC
CDR3aa: CASSIDRGASYGYTF

v_gene: TRBV27
d_gene: TRBD2
abundance: NA
j_gene: TRBJ2-7
CDR3nt: TGTGCCAGCAGTTGGGCGGGAGGCGCCTACGAGCAGTACTTC
CDR3aa: CASSWAGGAYEQYF

v_gene: TRBV4-3
d_gene: NA
abundance: NA
j_gene: TRBJ2-5
CDR3nt: TGCGCCAGCAGCCCCAGTAGCGTTTCAGAGACCCAGTACTTC
CDR3aa: CASSPSSVSETQYF

v_gene: TRBV4-1
d_gene: NA
abundance: NA
j_gene: TRBJ2-7
CDR3nt: TGCGCCAGCAGCCATTCCCCGGCGGGTTACGAGCAGTACTTC
CDR3aa: CASSHSPAGYEQYF

v_gene: TRBV27
d_gene: TRBD1
abundance: NA
j_gene: TRBJ2-5
CDR3nt: TGTGCCAGCAGTTATCAGGGGGCAGAGACCCAGTACTTC
CDR3aa: CASSYQGAETQYF

v_gene: TRBV4-1
d_gene: NA
abundance: once
j_gene: TRBJ1-4
CDR3nt: TGCGCCAGCAGCCAAGCGGGGGGCGGGGCAACTAATGAAAAACTGTTTTTT
CDR3aa: CASSQAGGGATNEKLFF

v_gene: TRBV5-6
d_gene: TRBD1
abundance: NA
j_gene: TRBJ2-7
CDR3nt: TGTGCCAGCAGCTCGGGGACAGGGTACTCCTACGAGCAGTACTTC
CDR3aa: CASSSGTGYSYEQYF

v_gene: TRBV27
d_gene: TRBD2
abundance: NA
j_gene: TRBJ2-7
CDR3nt: TGTGCCAGCAGTTTGGCGCTAGCGGGAAGCGAGCAGTACTTC
CDR3aa: CASSLALAGSEQYF

v_gene: TRBV29-1
d_gene: NA
abundance: NA
j_gene: TRBJ2-4
CDR3nt: TGCAGTGCTGAGGGAGCCAAAAACATTCAGTACTTC
CDR3aa: CSAEGAKNIQYF

v_gene: TRBV27
d_gene: TRBD1
abundance: once
j_gene: TRBJ2-7
CDR3nt: TGTGCCAGCAATCTCCAGGGGGCGAGCTCCTACGAGCAGTACTTC
CDR3aa: CASNLQGASSYEQYF

v_gene: TRBV29-1
d_gene: TRBD2
abundance: NA
j_gene: TRBJ2-7
CDR3nt: TGCAGCGTTGTCGGCGGGAGTGCTTACGAGCAGTACTTC
CDR3aa: CSVVGGSAYEQYF

v_gene: TRBV19
d_gene: NA
abundance: few
j_gene: TRBJ1-5
CDR3nt: TGTGCCAGTAACAGGGATCATAATAGCAATCAGCCCCAGCATTTT
CDR3aa: CASNRDHNSNQPQHF

v_gene: TRBV5-1
d_gene: NA
abundance: NA
j_gene: TRBJ1-5
CDR3nt: TGCGCCAGCAGCTTGGGACAGGCGGTTAGCAATCAGCCCCAGCATTTT
CDR3aa: CASSLGQAVSNQPQHF